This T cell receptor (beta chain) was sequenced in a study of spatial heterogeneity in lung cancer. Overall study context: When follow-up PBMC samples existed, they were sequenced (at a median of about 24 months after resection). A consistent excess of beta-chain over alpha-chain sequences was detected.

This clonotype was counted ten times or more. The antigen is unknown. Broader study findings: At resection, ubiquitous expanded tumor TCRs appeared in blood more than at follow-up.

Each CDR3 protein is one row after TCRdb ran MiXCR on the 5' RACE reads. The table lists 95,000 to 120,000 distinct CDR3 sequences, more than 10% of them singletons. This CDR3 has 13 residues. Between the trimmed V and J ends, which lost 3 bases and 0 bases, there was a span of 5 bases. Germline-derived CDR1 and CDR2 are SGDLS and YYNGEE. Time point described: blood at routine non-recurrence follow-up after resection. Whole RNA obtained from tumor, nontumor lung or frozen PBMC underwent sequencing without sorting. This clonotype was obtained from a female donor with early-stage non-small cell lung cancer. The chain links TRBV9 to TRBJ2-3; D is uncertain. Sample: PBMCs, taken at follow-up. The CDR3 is CASSASSTDTQYF. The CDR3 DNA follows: TGTGCCAGCAGCGCTTCTAGCACAGATACGCAGTATTTT.